This entry concerns a single T cell receptor (beta chain). Germline V gene data show CDR1 as MDHEN and CDR2 as SYDVKM. CDR3 length: 15 residues. The J segment lost 8 bases and the V segment lost 7 bases, leaving 10 bases of the junction unmatched. This sample was included in a study of blood T cell repertoires in COVID-19. Overall study: PBMCs, B-cell-depleted T cells, or T cells provided the cDNA or gDNA that made up the material.

In the authors' methods: Reference gene primer amplification gave nucleated cell count estimates. Measured with immunoSEQ multiplex PCR; TCRdb has only the in-frame clones, and not every one. The DNA gave D and trimming, while V, J and clone size come from that table. Here the sample spans approximately 330,000 clones, about 90% being singletons. Study members were between about 18 and 100 years old and lived in over 20 US regions. Recovered participants had two consecutive negative NP/OP PCR tests, healthcare professional clearance, or symptom resolution. This TCR was sampled from a woman in her 30s who had recovered from COVID-19. The sample taken for sequencing was PBMCs or T cells enriched from blood (not recorded which). The chain is built from TRBV28 and TRBJ2-1; TRBD2 matches at 11 bases. The CDR3 sequence is CASTDGGLAGHEQFF. DNA of the CDR3: TGTGCCAGCACCGACGGCGGACTAGCGGGTCATGAGCAGTTCTTC.